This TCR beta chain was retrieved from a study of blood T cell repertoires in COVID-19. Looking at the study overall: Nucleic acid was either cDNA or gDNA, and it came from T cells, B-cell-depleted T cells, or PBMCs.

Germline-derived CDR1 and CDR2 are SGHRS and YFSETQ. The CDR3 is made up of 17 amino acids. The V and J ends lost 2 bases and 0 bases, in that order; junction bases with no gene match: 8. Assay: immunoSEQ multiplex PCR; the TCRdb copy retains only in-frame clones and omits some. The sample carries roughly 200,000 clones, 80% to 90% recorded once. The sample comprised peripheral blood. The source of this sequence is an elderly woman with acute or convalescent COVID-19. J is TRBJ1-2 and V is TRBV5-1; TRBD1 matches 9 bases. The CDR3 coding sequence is TGCGCCAGCAGCTTAACAGGGGGCGTCGGGTCTAACTATGGCTACACCTTC. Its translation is CASSLTGGVGSNYGYTF.